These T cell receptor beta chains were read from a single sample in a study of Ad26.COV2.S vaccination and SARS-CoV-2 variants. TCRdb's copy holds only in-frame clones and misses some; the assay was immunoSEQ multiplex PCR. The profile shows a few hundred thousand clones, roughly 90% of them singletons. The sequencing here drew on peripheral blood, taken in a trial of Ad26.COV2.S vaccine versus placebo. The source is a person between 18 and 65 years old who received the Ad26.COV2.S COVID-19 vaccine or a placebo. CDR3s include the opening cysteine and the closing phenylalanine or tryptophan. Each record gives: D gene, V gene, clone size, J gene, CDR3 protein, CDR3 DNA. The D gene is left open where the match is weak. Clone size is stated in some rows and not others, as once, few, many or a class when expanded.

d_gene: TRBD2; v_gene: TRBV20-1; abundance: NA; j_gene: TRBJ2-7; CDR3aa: CSASNTGTSGANYEQYF; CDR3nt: TGCAGTGCTAGTAATACCGGGACTAGCGGAGCCAACTACGAGCAGTACTTC
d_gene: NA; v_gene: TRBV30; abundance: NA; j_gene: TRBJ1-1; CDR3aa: CAWSVDLNTEAFF; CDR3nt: TGTGCCTGGAGTGTGGACTTGAACACTGAAGCTTTCTTT
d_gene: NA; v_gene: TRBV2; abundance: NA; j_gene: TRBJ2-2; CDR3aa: CASSEQTRRGELFF; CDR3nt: TGTGCCAGCAGTGAACAGACCCGCCGTGGGGAGCTGTTTTTT
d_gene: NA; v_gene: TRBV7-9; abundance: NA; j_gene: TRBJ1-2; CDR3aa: CASSLGRMVGPQYGYTF; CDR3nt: TGTGCCAGCAGCTTAGGTCGCATGGTGGGACCCCAGTATGGCTACACCTTC
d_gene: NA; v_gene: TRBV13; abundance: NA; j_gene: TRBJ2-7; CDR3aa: CASARPPYEQYF; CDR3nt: TGTGCCAGCGCGCGTCCCCCCTACGAGCAGTACTTC
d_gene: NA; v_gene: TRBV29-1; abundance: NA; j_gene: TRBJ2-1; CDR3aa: CSVGGLRFNEQFF; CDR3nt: TGCAGCGTCGGGGGCCTCAGGTTCAATGAGCAGTTCTTC
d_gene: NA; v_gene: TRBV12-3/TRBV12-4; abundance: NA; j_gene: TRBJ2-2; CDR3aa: CASSPVTGELFF; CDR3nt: TGTGCCAGCAGTCCGGTAACCGGGGAGCTGTTTTTT
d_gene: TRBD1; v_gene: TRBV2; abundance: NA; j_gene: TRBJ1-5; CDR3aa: CASSEFIGQGLQPQHF; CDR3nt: TGTGCCAGCAGTGAATTCATTGGACAGGGCCTTCAGCCCCAGCATTTT
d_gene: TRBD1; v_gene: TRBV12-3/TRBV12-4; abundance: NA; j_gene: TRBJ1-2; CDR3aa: CASSQQGANGYTF; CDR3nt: TGTGCCAGCAGTCAACAGGGGGCGAATGGCTACACCTTC
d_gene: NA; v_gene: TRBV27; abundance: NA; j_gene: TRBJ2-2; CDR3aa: CASTSNTGELFF; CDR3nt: TGTGCCAGCACCTCGAACACCGGGGAGCTGTTTTTT
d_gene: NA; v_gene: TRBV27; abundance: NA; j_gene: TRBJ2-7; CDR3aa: CASSPVLGYEQYF; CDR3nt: TGTGCCAGCAGTCCCGTACTGGGATACGAGCAGTACTTC
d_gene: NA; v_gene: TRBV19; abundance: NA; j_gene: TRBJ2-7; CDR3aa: CASSGGRDSEQYF; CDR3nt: TGTGCCAGCAGTGGGGGCAGGGACTCCGAGCAGTACTTC
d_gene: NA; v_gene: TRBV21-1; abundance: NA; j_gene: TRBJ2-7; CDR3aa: CASSKVIGTEPYEQYF; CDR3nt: TGTGCCAGCAGCAAAGTTATCGGGACGGAACCCTACGAGCAGTACTTC
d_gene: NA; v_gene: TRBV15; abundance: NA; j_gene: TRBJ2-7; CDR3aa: CATSNPGLPRVEQYF; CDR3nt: TGTGCCACCAGCAATCCCGGACTCCCCCGGGTGGAGCAGTACTTC
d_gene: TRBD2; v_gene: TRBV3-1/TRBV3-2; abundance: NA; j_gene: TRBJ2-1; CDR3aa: CASSPTSGRVEQFF; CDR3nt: TGTGCCAGCAGCCCTACTAGCGGGAGGGTTGAGCAGTTCTTC
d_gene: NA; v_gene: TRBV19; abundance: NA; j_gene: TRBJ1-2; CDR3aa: CASHYSNYGYTF; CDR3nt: TGTGCCTCCCATTACAGCAACTATGGCTACACCTTC
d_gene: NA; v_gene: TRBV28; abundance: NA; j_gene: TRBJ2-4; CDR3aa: CASNRGRLNIQYF; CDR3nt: TGTGCCAGCAATCGGGGGCGCCTAAACATTCAGTACTTC
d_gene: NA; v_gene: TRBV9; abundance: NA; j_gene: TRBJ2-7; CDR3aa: CASSVRRMGEQYF; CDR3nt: TGTGCCAGCAGCGTAAGAAGGATGGGAGAGCAGTACTTC
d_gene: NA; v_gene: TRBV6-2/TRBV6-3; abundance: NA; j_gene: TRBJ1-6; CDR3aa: CASSRDTLPLHF; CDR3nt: TGTGCCAGCAGCCGTGACACCCTACCCCTCCACTTT
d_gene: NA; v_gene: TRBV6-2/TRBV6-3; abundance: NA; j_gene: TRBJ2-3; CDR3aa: CASSPTTPGADTQYF; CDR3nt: TGTGCCAGCAGTCCGACTACGCCGGGGGCAGATACGCAGTATTTT
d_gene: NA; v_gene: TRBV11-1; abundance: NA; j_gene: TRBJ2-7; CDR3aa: CASSLAHKGSEQYF; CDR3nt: TGTGCCAGCAGCTTAGCTCATAAGGGATCCGAGCAGTACTTC
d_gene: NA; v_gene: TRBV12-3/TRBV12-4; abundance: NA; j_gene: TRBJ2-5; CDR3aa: CASSWLWGTQYF; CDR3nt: TGTGCCAGCAGTTGGCTGTGGGGGACCCAGTACTTC
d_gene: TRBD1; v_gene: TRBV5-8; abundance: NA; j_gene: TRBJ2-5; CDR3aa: CASSSARQGRGETQYF; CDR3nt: TGTGCCAGCAGCTCCGCACGACAGGGGCGAGGGGAGACCCAGTACTTC
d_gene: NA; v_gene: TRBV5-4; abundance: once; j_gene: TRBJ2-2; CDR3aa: CASSPSAGELFF; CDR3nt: TGTGCCAGCAGTCCTTCGGCTGGGGAGCTGTTTTTT
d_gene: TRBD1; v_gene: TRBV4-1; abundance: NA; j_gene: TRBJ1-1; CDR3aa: CASSQVQGTGGEYTEAFF; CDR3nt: TGCGCCAGCAGCCAAGTCCAAGGGACAGGGGGCGAGTATACTGAAGCTTTCTTT
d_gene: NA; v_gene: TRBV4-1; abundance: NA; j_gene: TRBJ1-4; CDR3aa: CASSQGSVATNEKLFF; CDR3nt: TGCGCCAGCAGCCAGGGTTCAGTCGCAACTAATGAAAAACTGTTTTTT
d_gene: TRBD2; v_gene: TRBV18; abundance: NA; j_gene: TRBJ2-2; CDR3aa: CASSSLAGADTGELFF; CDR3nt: TGTGCCAGCTCATCCCTAGCGGGAGCAGACACCGGGGAGCTGTTTTTT
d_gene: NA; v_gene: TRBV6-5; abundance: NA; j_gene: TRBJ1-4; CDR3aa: CASSYRVKDEKLFF; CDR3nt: TGTGCCAGCAGTTACAGGGTTAAGGATGAAAAACTGTTTTTT
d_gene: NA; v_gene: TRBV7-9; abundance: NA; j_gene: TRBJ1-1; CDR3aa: CASSLGSGPNTEAFF; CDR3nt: TGTGCCAGCAGCTTAGGGTCAGGCCCCAACACTGAAGCTTTCTTT
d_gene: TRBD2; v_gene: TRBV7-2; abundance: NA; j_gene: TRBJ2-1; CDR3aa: CASNFRRESEQFF; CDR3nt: TGTGCCAGCAATTTCAGGCGGGAGAGTGAGCAGTTCTTC
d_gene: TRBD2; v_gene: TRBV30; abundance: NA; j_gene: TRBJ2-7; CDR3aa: CAWSGTSRLAGSHEQYF; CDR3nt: TGTGCCTGGAGTGGCACCTCCAGACTAGCGGGAAGTCACGAGCAGTACTTC
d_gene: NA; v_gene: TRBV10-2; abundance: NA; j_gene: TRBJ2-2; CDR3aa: CASSDFLRGKSGTGELFF; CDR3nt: TGCGCCAGCAGTGACTTCCTACGGGGGAAATCGGGCACCGGGGAGCTGTTTTTT
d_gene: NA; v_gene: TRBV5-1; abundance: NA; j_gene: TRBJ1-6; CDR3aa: CASSLGQTPRRDNSPLHF; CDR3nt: TGCGCCAGCAGCTTAGGACAGACACCCCGCCGAGATAATTCACCCCTCCACTTT